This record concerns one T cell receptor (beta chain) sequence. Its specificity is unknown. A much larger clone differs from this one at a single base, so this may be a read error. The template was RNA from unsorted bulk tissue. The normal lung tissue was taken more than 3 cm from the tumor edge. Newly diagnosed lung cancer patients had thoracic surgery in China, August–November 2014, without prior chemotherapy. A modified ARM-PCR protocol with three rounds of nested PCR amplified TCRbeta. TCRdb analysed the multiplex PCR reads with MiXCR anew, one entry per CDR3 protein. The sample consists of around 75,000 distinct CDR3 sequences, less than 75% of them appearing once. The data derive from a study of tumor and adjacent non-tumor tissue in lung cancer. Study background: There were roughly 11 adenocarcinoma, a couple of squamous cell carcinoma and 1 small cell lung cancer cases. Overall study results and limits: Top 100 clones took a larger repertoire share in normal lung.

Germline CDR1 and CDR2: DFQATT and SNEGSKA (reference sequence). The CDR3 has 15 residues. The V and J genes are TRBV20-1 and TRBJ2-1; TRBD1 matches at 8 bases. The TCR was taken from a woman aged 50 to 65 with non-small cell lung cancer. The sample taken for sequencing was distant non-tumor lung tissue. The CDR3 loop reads CNARDDRGSYNEQFF. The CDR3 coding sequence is TGCAATGCTAGAGACGACAGGGGCTCCTACAATGAGCAGTTCTTC.